This is a list of T cell receptor beta chains from one sample in a study of T cell responses to AZD1222 COVID-19 vaccine. TCRdb keeps only in-frame clones here, not all; method: immunoSEQ multiplex PCR. The sample has about 200,000 clones, approximately 93% seen once. The specimen comprised peripheral blood, sampled 28 days after the second AZD1222 dose. Receptor source: an adult who received the AZD1222 COVID-19 vaccine. The CDR3 runs from the conserved cysteine through the conserved F or W. D genes are given only for firm matches. Expanded clones are given a class, and other clones once, few, many or no size at all.

clone_size	v_call	d_call	j_call	cdr3_aa	cdr3_nt
NA	TRBV2	TRBD1	TRBJ2-1	CASSERQGFGEQFF	TGTGCCAGCAGTGAAAGACAGGGTTTCGGGGAGCAGTTCTTC
NA	TRBV10-3	NA	TRBJ2-7	CAINPGEAYEQYF	TGTGCCATCAATCCGGGGGAGGCCTACGAGCAGTACTTC
NA	TRBV4-1	TRBD2	TRBJ2-3	CASSQDFSSGGRDTQYF	TGCGCCAGCAGCCAAGATTTCTCCAGCGGGGGGAGGGATACGCAGTATTTT
once	TRBV6-5	TRBD1	TRBJ1-3	CASSPGQAGGNTIYF	TGTGCCAGCAGCCCAGGACAGGCGGGAGGAAACACCATATATTTT
NA	TRBV6-2/TRBV6-3	NA	TRBJ1-5	CASSYHLQPQHF	TGTGCCAGCAGTTACCATTTACAGCCCCAGCATTTT
NA	TRBV7-2	NA	TRBJ1-5	CASSFGGNQPQHF	TGTGCCAGCAGCTTTGGCGGTAATCAGCCCCAGCATTTT
NA	TRBV7-2	NA	TRBJ1-1	CASSLARVGSGTEAFF	TGTGCCAGCAGCTTAGCGAGGGTGGGATCGGGCACTGAAGCTTTCTTT
NA	TRBV7-2	TRBD2	TRBJ2-3	CASSSGLAGPAITDTQYF	TGTGCCAGCAGCTCGGGACTAGCGGGGCCCGCCATCACAGATACGCAGTATTTT
once	TRBV28	TRBD1	TRBJ1-5	CASRKGGQGLQPQHF	TGTGCCAGCCGCAAAGGGGGACAGGGCCTCCAGCCCCAGCATTTT
NA	TRBV19	NA	TRBJ1-3	CASSKDPSSGNTIYF	TGTGCCAGTAGCAAAGATCCGAGCTCTGGAAACACCATATATTTT
once	TRBV30	NA	TRBJ1-5	CAWGQQGQPQHF	TGTGCCTGGGGACAGCAAGGTCAGCCCCAGCATTTT
once	TRBV9	TRBD2	TRBJ2-3	CASSSPGGRGDTQYF	TGTGCCAGCAGCTCCCCGGGAGGGAGGGGAGATACGCAGTATTTT
NA	TRBV5-1	NA	TRBJ2-7	CASSSSYEQYF	TGCGCCAGCAGCTCCTCATACGAGCAGTACTTC
once	TRBV18	TRBD1	TRBJ2-1	CASSPQQGAYNEQFF	TGTGCCAGCTCACCACAACAGGGGGCCTACAATGAGCAGTTCTTC
few	TRBV4-3	NA	TRBJ1-2	CASSAQWRGNYGYTF	TGCGCCAGCAGCGCACAGTGGCGGGGGAACTATGGCTACACCTTC
NA	TRBV7-3	NA	TRBJ1-1	CASSLTEKTEAFF	TGTGCCAGCAGCTTAACGGAAAAGACTGAAGCTTTCTTT
NA	TRBV20-1	NA	TRBJ1-6	CSASDGSGTKSYNSPLHF	TGCAGTGCTAGTGATGGCTCCGGGACCAAAAGCTATAATTCACCCCTCCACTTT
NA	TRBV18	TRBD2	TRBJ2-7	CASSPAAGGEYEQYF	TGTGCCAGCTCACCCGCAGCGGGGGGCGAGTACGAGCAGTACTTC
NA	TRBV6-5	NA	TRBJ1-2	CASSYLQSYGYTF	TGTGCCAGCAGTTATCTCCAGAGCTATGGCTACACCTTC
NA	TRBV20-1	NA	TRBJ1-2	CSASQRDGHHNYGYTF	TGCAGTGCTAGTCAGAGGGACGGCCATCATAACTATGGCTACACCTTC
NA	TRBV6-1	TRBD2	TRBJ2-1	CASSEGLAGGPELCEQFF	TGTGCCAGCAGTGAAGGACTAGCGGGGGGGCCCGAGTTATGTGAGCAGTTCTTC
NA	TRBV7-8	NA	TRBJ1-1	CASSSRGSTEAFF	TGTGCCAGCAGCTCGCGGGGTAGCACTGAAGCTTTCTTT
NA	TRBV7-7	NA	TRBJ2-5	CASSLGPSAETQYF	TGTGCCAGCAGCTTAGGCCCCAGCGCTGAGACCCAGTACTTC
NA	TRBV7-2	NA	TRBJ2-3	CASSLARGTDTQYF	TGTGCCAGCAGCTTAGCTAGGGGCACGGATACGCAGTATTTT
once	TRBV6-6	TRBD1	TRBJ1-1	CASSPGQLNTEAFF	TGTGCCAGCAGCCCGGGACAGCTAAACACTGAAGCTTTCTTT
NA	TRBV30	NA	TRBJ2-1	CAWSSSNEQFF	TGTGCCTGGAGTTCCTCTAATGAGCAGTTCTTC
NA	TRBV18	NA	TRBJ1-4	CASSATDRGANEKLFF	TGTGCCAGCTCAGCAACTGACAGAGGGGCTAATGAAAAACTGTTTTTT
NA	TRBV2	TRBD2	TRBJ2-3	CASSEPEPSGGAWADTQYF	TGTGCCAGCAGTGAACCCGAACCTAGCGGGGGGGCCTGGGCAGATACGCAGTATTTT
NA	TRBV28	TRBD2	TRBJ2-7	CASRRNPGLAGGREQYF	TGTGCCAGCAGGCGGAATCCGGGACTAGCGGGGGGACGAGAGCAGTACTTC
NA	TRBV11-2	NA	TRBJ1-1	CASSLGIGVNTEAFF	TGTGCCAGCAGCTTAGGGATAGGGGTAAACACTGAAGCTTTCTTT
NA	TRBV24-1	NA	TRBJ2-1	CATSEGQSRYNEQFF	TGTGCCACCAGTGAAGGACAGTCTCGCTACAATGAGCAGTTCTTC
NA	TRBV7-2	TRBD2	TRBJ2-7	CASSLRTSGGPSYEQYF	TGTGCCAGCAGCTTAAGGACTAGCGGGGGGCCCTCCTACGAGCAGTACTTC
NA	TRBV19	TRBD1	TRBJ2-2	CASSRQGNTGELFF	TGTGCCAGTAGTAGACAGGGTAACACCGGGGAGCTGTTTTTT